The rows below give T cell receptor beta chains drawn from one sample of a study of T cell clonotyping in hematopoietic cell transplantation. Repertoires were generated with immunoSEQ multiplex PCR, while TCRdb's copy carries only in-frame clones and drops some. Here the sample spans over 25,000 clones, 65% to 90% being singletons. The specimen comprised peripheral blood mononuclear cells, sampled before stem cell transplant. The receptors originated from a woman aged 55 to 70 with acute myeloid leukemia. Some clones in this sample may be carry-over from other donors' samples. CDR3s include the opening cysteine and the closing phenylalanine or tryptophan. A D gene is named only where the DNA matches it firmly. Clone size is stated in some rows and not others, as once, few, many or a class when expanded.

V gene	clone size	D gene	J gene	CDR3 DNA	CDR3 protein
TRBV29-1	-	TRBD2	TRBJ2-3	TGCAGCGTTGCCCTCTGGGCGGGAGGGGGTACAGATACGCAGTATTTT	CSVALWAGGGTDTQYF
TRBV9	-	-	TRBJ2-1	TGTGCCAGCAGCGTGGGGACAAACTACAATGAGCAGTTCTTC	CASSVGTNYNEQFF
TRBV7-2	-	-	TRBJ2-7	TGTGCCAGCAGCGCAACGAGCACTAGAAACGTCCACGAGCAGTACTTC	CASSATSTRNVHEQYF
TRBV7-2	-	TRBD1	TRBJ1-4	TGTGCCAGCAGCCCCGGGACAGGGTGGGAAAAACTGTTTTTT	CASSPGTGWEKLFF
TRBV2	-	TRBD1	TRBJ1-4	TGTGCCAGCAGCGCTGACAGGGGTAATGAAAAACTGTTTTTT	CASSADRGNEKLFF
TRBV2	-	-	TRBJ2-7	TGTGCCAGCAGTGATTCGCGCGGGCGGTTCTACGAGCAGTACTTC	CASSDSRGRFYEQYF
TRBV7-9	-	-	TRBJ1-1	TGTGCCAGCAGCTCCCTAGAGGGGCCCACTGAAGCTTTCTTT	CASSSLEGPTEAFF
TRBV5-1	once	TRBD1	TRBJ2-7	TGCGCCAGCAGCTTGGCGGGGACAGGGGGGACCTACGAGCAGTACTTC	CASSLAGTGGTYEQYF
TRBV25-1	-	-	TRBJ2-5	TGTGCCAGCAGTGAAGGGGGAAGGGCCGCGAAGGGGACCCAGTACTTC	CASSEGGRAAKGTQYF
TRBV10-1	-	TRBD1	TRBJ1-6	TGCGCCAGCAGTCCAGGACAGGGGGCCAATTCACCCCTCCACTTT	CASSPGQGANSPLHF
TRBV6-5	-	TRBD2	TRBJ2-7	TGTGCCAGCAGTTACCGGACTAGCGGTTACGAGCAGTACTTC	CASSYRTSGYEQYF
TRBV6-1	-	-	TRBJ2-6	TGTGCCAGCAGTGAACGTTTCTTTGGGGCCAACGTCCTGACTTTC	CASSERFFGANVLTF
TRBV6-7	-	-	TRBJ1-4	TGTGCCAGCAGCACCAAGGATGAAAAACTGTTTTTT	CASSTKDEKLFF
TRBV6-6	-	-	TRBJ1-1	TGTGCCACTCAGGAGTTCATGAACACTGAAGCTTTCTTT	CATQEFMNTEAFF
TRBV11-2	-	TRBD1	TRBJ2-5	TGTGCCAGCAGCTTTGACAGGGAAGAGACCCAGTACTTC	CASSFDREETQYF
TRBV5-1	-	-	TRBJ1-2	TGCGCCAGCAGGGGCGTCGGGGGCGCTGGGGATGGCTACACCTTC	CASRGVGGAGDGYTF
TRBV1	once	-	TRBJ2-1	TGCACCAGCACCTCCAAGGAACAGGGCTGTAATGAGCAGTTCTTC	CTSTSKEQGCNEQFF
TRBV7-6	-	-	TRBJ2-1	TGTGCCAGCAGCTCAGAGCGCCCAGGGGGGACCCTTCGGGAGCAGTTCTTC	CASSSERPGGTLREQFF
TRBV6-6	-	TRBD1	TRBJ2-7	TGTGCCAGCAGACAGGGGATCTCCTACGAGCAGTACTTC	CASRQGISYEQYF
TRBV4-3	few	-	TRBJ2-4	TGCGCCAGCAGCCAAAGCGTTGGAGAGGGCGGGGACATTCAGTACTTC	CASSQSVGEGGDIQYF